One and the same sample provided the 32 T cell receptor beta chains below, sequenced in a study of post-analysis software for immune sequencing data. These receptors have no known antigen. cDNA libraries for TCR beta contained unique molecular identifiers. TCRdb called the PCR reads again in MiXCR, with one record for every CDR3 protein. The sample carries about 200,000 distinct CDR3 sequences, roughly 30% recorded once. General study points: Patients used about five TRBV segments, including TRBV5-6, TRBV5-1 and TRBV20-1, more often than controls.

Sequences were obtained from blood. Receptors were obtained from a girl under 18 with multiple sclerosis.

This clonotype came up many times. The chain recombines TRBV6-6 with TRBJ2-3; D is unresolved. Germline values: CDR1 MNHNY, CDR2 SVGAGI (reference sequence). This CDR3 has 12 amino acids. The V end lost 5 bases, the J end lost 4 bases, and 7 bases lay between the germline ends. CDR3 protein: CASSPPADTQYF. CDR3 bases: TGTGCCAGCAGTCCCCCCGCAGATACGCAGTATTTT.

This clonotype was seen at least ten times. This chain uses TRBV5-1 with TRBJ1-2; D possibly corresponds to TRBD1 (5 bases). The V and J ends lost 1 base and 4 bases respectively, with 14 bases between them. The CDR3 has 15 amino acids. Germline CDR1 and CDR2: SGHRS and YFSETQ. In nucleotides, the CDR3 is TGCGCCAGCAGCTTGAGGGTACAGGATTTCTATGGCTACACCTTC. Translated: CASSLRVQDFYGYTF.

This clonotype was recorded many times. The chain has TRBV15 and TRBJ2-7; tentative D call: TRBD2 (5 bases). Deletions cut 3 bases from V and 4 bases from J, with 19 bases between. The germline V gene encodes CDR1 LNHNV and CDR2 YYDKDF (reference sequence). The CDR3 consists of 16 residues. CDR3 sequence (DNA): TGTGCCACCAGCAGGGGAGAGGGCACGGCGGATTACGAGCAGTACTTC. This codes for CATSRGEGTADYEQYF.

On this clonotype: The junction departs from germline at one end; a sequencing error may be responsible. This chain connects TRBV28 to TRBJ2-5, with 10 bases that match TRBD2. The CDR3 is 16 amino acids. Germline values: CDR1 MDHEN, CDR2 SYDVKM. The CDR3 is CAGSERSSGRMREQYF. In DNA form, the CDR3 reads TGTGCCGGCAGTGAGAGATCTAGCGGGAGAATGAGAGAGCAGTACTTC.

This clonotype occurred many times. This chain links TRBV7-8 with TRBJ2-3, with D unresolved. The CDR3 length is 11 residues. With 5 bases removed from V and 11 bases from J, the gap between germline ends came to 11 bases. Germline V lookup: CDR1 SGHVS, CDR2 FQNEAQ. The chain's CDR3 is CASSPYVGQYF. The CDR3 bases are TGTGCCAGCAGCCCTTACGTCGGGCAGTATTTT.

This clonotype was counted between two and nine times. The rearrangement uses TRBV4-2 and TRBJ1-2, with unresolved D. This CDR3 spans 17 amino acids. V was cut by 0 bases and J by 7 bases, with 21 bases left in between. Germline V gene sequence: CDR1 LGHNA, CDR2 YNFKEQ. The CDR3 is CASSQDGITGRPSGYTF. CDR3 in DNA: TGTGCCAGCAGCCAAGATGGGATTACCGGGCGCCCCTCTGGCTACACCTTC.

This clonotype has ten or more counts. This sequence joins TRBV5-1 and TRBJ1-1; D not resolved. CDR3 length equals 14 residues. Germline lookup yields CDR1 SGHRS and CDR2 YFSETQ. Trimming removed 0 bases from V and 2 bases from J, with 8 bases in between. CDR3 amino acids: CASSLVGPNTEAFF. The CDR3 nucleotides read TGCGCCAGCAGCTTGGTCGGACCAAACACTGAAGCTTTCTTT.

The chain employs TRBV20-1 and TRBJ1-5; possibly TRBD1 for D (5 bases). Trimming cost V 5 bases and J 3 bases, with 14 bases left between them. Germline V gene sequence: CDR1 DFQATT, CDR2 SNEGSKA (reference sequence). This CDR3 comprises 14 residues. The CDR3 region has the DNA TGCAGTGCTCGTAGGGGAGCCCACAATCAGCCCCAGCATTTT. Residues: CSARRGAHNQPQHF.

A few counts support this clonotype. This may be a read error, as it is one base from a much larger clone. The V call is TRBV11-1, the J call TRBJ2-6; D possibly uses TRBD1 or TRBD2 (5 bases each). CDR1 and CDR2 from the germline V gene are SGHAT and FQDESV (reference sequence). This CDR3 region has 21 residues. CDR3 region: CASSSLGRLAFWSTGANVRTF. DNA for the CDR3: TGTGCCAGCAGCTCCCTGGGACGACTCGCCTTTTGGTCCACCGGGGCCAACGTCCGGACTTTC.

The CDR3: CASSSFGTSLNEQFF. The CDR3 bases are TGCGCCAGCAGCTCGTTTGGAACCTCCCTCAATGAGCAGTTCTTC. The V and J genes are TRBV5-1 and TRBJ2-1; D gene ambiguous. The CDR3 sequence is 15 residues long. Looked up from germline, CDR1 is SGHRS and CDR2 is YFSETQ. V was shortened by 3 bases and J by 6 bases, with 16 bases between the two germline ends.

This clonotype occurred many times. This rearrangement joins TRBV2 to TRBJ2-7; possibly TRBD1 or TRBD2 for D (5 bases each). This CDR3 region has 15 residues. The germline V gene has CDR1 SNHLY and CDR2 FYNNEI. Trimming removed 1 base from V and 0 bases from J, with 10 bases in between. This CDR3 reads CASSEGRGDSYEQYF. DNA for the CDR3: TGTGCCAGCAGTGAAGGTCGAGGGGACTCCTACGAGCAGTACTTC.

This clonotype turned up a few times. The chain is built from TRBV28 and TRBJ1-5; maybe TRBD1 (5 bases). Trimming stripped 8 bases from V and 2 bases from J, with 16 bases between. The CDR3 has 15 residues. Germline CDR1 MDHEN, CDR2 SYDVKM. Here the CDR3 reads CASRGEGVGNQPQHF. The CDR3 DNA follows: TGTGCCAGCCGAGGTGAAGGGGTGGGCAATCAGCCCCAGCATTTT.

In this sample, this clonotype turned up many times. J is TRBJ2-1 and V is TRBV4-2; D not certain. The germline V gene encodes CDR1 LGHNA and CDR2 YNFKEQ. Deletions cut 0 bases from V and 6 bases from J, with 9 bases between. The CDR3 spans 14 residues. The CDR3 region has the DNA TGTGCCAGCAGCCAAGAGGCGCCTGGCAATGAGCAGTTCTTC. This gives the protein CASSQEAPGNEQFF.

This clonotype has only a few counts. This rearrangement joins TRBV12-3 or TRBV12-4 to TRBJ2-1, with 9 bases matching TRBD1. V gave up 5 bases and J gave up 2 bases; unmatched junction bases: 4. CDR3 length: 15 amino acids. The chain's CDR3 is CASSRTGVTYNEQFF. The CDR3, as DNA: TGTGCCAGCAGTAGGACAGGGGTAACCTACAATGAGCAGTTCTTC.

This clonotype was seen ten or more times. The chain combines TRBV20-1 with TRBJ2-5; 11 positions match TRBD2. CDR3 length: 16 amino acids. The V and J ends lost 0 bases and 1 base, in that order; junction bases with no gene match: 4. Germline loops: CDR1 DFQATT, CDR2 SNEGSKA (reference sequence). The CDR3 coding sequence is TGCAGTGCTAGAGAGTCTAGCGGGAGGTTCCAAGAGACCCAGTACTTC. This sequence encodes CSARESSGRFQETQYF.

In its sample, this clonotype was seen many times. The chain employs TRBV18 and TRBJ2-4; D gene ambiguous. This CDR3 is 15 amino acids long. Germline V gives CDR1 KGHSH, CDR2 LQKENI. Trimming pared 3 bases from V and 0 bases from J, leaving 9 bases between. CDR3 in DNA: TGTGCCAGCTCACCGTCAGCTCTAGCCAAAAACATTCAGTACTTC. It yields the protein CASSPSALAKNIQYF.

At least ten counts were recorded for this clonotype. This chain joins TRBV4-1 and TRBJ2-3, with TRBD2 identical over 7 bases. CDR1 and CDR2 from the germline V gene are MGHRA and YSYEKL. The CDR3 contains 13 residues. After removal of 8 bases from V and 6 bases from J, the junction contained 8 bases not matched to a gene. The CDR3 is CASRGVNSDTQYF. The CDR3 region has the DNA TGCGCCAGCCGGGGGGTGAATTCTGATACGCAGTATTTT.

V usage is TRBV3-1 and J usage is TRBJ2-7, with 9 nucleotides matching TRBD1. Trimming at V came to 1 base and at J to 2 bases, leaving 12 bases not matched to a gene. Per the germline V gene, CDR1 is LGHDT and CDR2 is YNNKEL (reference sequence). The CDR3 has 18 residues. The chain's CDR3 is CASSQARPGGQGPYEQYF. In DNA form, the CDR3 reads TGTGCCAGCAGCCAAGCCAGGCCAGGGGGACAGGGTCCCTACGAGCAGTACTTC.

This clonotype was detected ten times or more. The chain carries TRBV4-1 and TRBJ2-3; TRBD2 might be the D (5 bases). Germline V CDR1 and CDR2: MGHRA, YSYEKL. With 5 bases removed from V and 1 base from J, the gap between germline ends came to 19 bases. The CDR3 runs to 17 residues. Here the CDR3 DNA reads TGCGCCAGCAGCGGCGACGGCTACCTGAGGGGCACAGATACGCAGTATTTT. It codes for CASSGDGYLRGTDTQYF.

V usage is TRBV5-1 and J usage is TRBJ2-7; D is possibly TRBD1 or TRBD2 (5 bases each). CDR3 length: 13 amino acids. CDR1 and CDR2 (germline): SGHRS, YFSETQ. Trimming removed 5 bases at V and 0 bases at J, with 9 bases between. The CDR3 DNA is TGCGCCAGCAGTTGGGACCACTCCTACGAGCAGTACTTC. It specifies CASSWDHSYEQYF.

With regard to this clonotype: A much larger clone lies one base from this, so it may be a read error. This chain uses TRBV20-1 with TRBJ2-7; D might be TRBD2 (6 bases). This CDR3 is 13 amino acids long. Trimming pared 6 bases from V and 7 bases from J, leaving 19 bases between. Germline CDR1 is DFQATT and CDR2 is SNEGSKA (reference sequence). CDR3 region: CSAPGLERDEQYF. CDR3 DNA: TGCAGTGCCCCGGGACTCGAGAGAGATGAGCAGTACTTC.

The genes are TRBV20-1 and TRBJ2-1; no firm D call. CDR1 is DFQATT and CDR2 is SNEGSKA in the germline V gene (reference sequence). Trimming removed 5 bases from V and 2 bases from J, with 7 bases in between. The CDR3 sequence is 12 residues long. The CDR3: CSAPRPYNEQFF. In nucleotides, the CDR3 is TGCAGTGCTCCCCGGCCCTACAATGAGCAGTTCTTC.

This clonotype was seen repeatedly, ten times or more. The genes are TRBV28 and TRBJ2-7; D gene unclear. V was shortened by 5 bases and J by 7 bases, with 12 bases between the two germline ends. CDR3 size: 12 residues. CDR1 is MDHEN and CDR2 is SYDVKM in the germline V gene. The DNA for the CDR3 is TGTGCCAGCAGTCTCAACCAGATTGAGCAGTACTTC. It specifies CASSLNQIEQYF.

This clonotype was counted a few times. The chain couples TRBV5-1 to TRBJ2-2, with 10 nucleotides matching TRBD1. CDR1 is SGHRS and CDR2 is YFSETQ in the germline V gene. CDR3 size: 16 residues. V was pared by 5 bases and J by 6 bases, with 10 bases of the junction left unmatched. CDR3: CASSIGTGAPAGELFF. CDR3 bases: TGCGCCAGCAGTATCGGGACAGGGGCCCCCGCCGGGGAGCTGTTTTTT.

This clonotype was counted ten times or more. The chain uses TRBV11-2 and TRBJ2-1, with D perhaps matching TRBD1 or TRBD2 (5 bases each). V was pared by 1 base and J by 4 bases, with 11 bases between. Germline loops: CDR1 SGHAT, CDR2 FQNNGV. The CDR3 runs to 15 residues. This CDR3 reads CASSLGRTPYNEQFF. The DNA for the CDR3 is TGTGCCAGCAGCTTAGGGAGGACACCGTACAATGAGCAGTTCTTC.

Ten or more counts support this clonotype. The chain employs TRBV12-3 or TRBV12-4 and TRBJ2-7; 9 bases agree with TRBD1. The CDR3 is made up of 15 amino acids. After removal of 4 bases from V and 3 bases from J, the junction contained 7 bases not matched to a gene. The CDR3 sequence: CASSSDRGLLYEQYF. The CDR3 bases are TGTGCCAGCAGTTCGGACAGGGGTCTCCTCTACGAGCAGTACTTC.

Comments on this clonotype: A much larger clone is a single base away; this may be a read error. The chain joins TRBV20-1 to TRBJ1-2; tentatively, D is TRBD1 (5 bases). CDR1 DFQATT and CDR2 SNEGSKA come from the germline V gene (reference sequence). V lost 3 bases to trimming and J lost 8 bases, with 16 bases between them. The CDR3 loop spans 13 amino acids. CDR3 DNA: TGCAGTGCTAGGTCGGACATCTCTCCGGGCTACACCTTC. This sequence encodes CSARSDISPGYTF.

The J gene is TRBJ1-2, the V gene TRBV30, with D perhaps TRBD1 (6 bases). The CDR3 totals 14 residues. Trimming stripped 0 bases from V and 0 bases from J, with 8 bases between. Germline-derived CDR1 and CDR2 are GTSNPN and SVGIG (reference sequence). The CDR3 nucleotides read TGTGCCTGGAGTGTGGACAGTACTAACTATGGCTACACCTTC. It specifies CAWSVDSTNYGYTF.

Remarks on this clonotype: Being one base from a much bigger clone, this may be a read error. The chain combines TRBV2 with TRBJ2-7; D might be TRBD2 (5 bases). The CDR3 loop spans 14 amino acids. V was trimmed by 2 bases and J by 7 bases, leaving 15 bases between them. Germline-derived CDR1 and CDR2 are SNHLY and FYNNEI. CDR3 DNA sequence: TGTGCCAGCAGTGAAATGAGGGCCGGGAATGAGCAGTACTTC. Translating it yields CASSEMRAGNEQYF.

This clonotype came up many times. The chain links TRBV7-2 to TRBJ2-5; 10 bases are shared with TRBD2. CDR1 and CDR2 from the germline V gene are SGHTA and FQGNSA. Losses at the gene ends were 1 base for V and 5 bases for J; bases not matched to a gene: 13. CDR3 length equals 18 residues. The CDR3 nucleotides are TGTGCCAGCAGCTTAGGGGGCTCTAGCGGGAGCCGCTTGGAGACCCAGTACTTC. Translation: CASSLGGSSGSRLETQYF.

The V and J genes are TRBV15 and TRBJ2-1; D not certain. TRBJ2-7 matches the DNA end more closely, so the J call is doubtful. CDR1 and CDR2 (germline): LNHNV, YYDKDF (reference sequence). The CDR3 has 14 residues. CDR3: CATSRDISYNEQYF. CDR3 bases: TGTGCCACCAGCAGAGATATCTCCTACAATGAGCAGTACTTC.

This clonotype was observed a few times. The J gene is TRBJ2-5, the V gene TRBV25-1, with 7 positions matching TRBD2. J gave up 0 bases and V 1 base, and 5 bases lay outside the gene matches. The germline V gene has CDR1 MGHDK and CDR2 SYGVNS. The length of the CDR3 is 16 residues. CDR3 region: CASSESGRGNQETQYF. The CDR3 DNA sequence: TGTGCCAGCAGTGAATCCGGGCGGGGGAACCAAGAGACCCAGTACTTC. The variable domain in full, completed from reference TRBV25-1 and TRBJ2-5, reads EADIYQTPRYLVIGTGKKITLECSQTMGHDKMYWYQQDPGMELHLIHYSYGVNSTEKGDLSSESTVSRIRTEHFPLTLESARPSHTSQYLCASSESGRGNQETQYFGPGTRLLVL.